This TCR beta chain was recovered during a study of T cells in Graves' hyperthyroidism and ophthalmopathy. CDR1 and CDR2 (germline): SEHNR, FQNEAQ (reference sequence). The CDR3 totals 14 residues. V lost 5 bases and J 6 bases, leaving 16 bases between the germline ends. Regions amplified from RNA transcripts were the TCR beta CDR3 regions. With the HTBI primer set, the TCR CDR3 went through a first round of RT-PCR. TCRdb passed the multiplex PCR reads through MiXCR, listing each CDR3 protein once. The data show approximately 410,000 distinct CDR3 sequences, around 13% seen once. Using around 10 ml of fresh peripheral blood, PBMCs were prepared.

Source material: blood. The V and J genes are TRBV7-9 and TRBJ1-1; D is possibly TRBD1 (5 bases). The clonotype comes from a woman younger than 35 with Graves' hyperthyroidism. CDR3 sequence reads: CASSPGGGVPEAFF. CDR3 DNA: TGTGCCAGCAGCCCCGGGGGAGGGGTCCCTGAAGCTTTCTTT.